The 30 T cell receptor beta chains below were found in one sample sequenced in a study of Ad26.COV2.S vaccination and SARS-CoV-2 variants. As for treatment: around 19 received Ad26.COV2.S at low or high dose, single or two shots; several received placebo; per-sample allocation not given. Following the first vaccine or placebo injection, samples were taken on day 63. Profiled with immunoSEQ multiplex PCR; TCRdb holds only in-frame clones, not every one. The table has some 520,000 clones, 70% to 90% seen once. The sequencing used peripheral blood, collected in a trial of Ad26.COV2.S vaccine versus placebo. The receptors originated from a person between 18 and 59 years old who received the Ad26.COV2.S COVID-19 vaccine or a placebo.

The chain links TRBV2 to TRBJ1-4; TRBD1 matches 8 bases. The CDR3 has 16 amino acids. V lost 7 bases to trimming and J lost 5 bases; unmatched junction nucleotides: 12. CDR1 is SNHLY, CDR2 FYNNEI, per germline. This CDR3 is CASTGQGALPNEKLFF. The CDR3 nucleotides read TGTGCCAGCACCGGGCAGGGGGCGCTTCCGAATGAAAAACTGTTTTTT.

The chain recombines TRBV3-1 (or the pseudogene TRBV3-2) with TRBJ1-3, with D hard to call. V lost 0 bases and J 2 bases, leaving 11 bases between the germline ends. This CDR3 is 16 amino acids long. Germline values: CDR1 LGHDT, CDR2 YNNKEL (reference sequence). In DNA, the CDR3 is TGTGCCAGCAGCCAAGAGGGCTTTTGGACTGGAAACACCATATATTTT. Translation: CASSQEGFWTGNTIYF.

V and J are TRBV5-4 and TRBJ1-2, with 7 nucleotides matching TRBD1. The CDR3 has 15 amino acids. Germline V gene lookup returns CDR1 SGHNT and CDR2 YYREEE (reference sequence). The ends lost 4 bases at V and 8 bases at J; junction bases unmatched: 14. CDR3 in DNA: TGTGCCAGCAGCCCCCGGGGTAACAGGGGTGGGGGCTACACCTTC. Translation gives CASSPRGNRGGGYTF. The variable domain in full, with the rest retrieved from reference TRBV5-4 and TRBJ1-2, is ETGVTQSPTHLIKTRGQQVTLRCSSQSGHNTVSWYQQALGQGPQFIFQYYREEENGRGNFPPRFSGLQFPNYSSELNVNALELDDSALYLCASSPRGNRGGGYTFGSGTRLTVV.

CDR3 DNA: TGTGCCAGCAGCCCACCAACAGGGTACGAGCAGTACTTC. Its protein is CASSPPTGYEQYF. The J gene is TRBJ2-7, the V gene TRBV11-1; tentatively, D is TRBD1 (6 bases). V gave up 5 bases and J gave up 4 bases, with 12 bases separating them. Germline CDR1 and CDR2: SGHAT and FQDESV (reference sequence). The CDR3 length is 13 residues.

The chain is built from TRBV18 and TRBJ2-2; D call uncertain. The V gene's germline CDR1 is KGHSH and CDR2 LQKENI. The CDR3 contains 17 residues. The V gene lost 2 bases and the J gene lost 4 bases, with 17 bases spanning the gap. The CDR3 bases are TGTGCCAGCTCACCAATTTCTACCGTGGGCGGCACCGGGGAGCTGTTTTTT. This translates into CASSPISTVGGTGELFF.

This rearrangement joins TRBV19 to TRBJ1-2; 7 nucleotides align to TRBD1. CDR3 length: 13 amino acids. The V gene end was trimmed by 6 bases and the J gene end by 1 base; junction bases not matched to a gene: 2. Germline values: CDR1 LNHDA, CDR2 SQIVND (reference sequence). The CDR3 is CASRGQINYGYTF. The CDR3 DNA reads as TGTGCCAGTAGGGGACAGATTAACTATGGCTACACCTTC.

V and J are TRBV5-1 and TRBJ2-7, with D tentatively TRBD2 (6 bases). CDR3 length equals 14 residues. CDR1 SGHRS and CDR2 YFSETQ come from the germline V gene. V lost 2 bases to trimming and J lost 0 bases, with 9 bases between them. CDR3 residues: CASSLAGASYEQYF. CDR3 DNA: TGCGCCAGCAGCTTAGCGGGTGCCTCCTACGAGCAGTACTTC.

V and J are TRBV27 and TRBJ1-5; D ambiguous. In germline, CDR1 is MNHEY, CDR2 SMNVEV (reference sequence). Trimming left V 4 bases short and J 6 bases short, with 7 bases between. The CDR3 is 12 amino acids. CDR3 nucleotides: TGTGCCAGCAGTTCCCTCGGTCAGCCCCAGCATTTT. It codes for CASSSLGQPQHF.

This chain uses TRBV9 with TRBJ2-2; no clear D. Germline CDR1 is SGDLS and CDR2 is YYNGEE. V dropped 1 base and J dropped 8 bases, with 6 bases sitting between them. The CDR3 contains 12 residues. In DNA form, the CDR3 reads TGTGCCAGCAGCGTACCGGATGGGGAGCTGTTTTTT. Translated: CASSVPDGELFF.

V gene TRBV24-1 combines with J gene TRBJ2-5; TRBD2 is a possible D gene (5 bases). V lost 4 bases and J 7 bases, leaving 12 bases between the germline ends. Germline V gives CDR1 KGHDR, CDR2 SFDVKD. The CDR3 runs 13 residues. The CDR3 region has the DNA TGTGCCACCAGTGAGGCGGGCAGGTGGACCCAGTACTTC. Translating it yields CATSEAGRWTQYF.

This chain joins TRBV24-1 and TRBJ1-5; D possibly corresponds to TRBD1 (5 bases). V was cut by 7 bases and J by 5 bases, with 14 bases left in between. Looked up from germline, CDR1 is KGHDR and CDR2 is SFDVKD. CDR3 length equals 14 residues. The CDR3 region is CATSPSGAHQPQHF. CDR3 sequence (DNA): TGTGCCACCAGCCCTTCCGGGGCCCATCAGCCCCAGCATTTT.

The rearrangement uses TRBV28 and TRBJ2-7; D possibly uses TRBD1 or TRBD2 (5 bases each). Germline V gene sequence: CDR1 MDHEN, CDR2 SYDVKM. The CDR3 loop spans 15 amino acids. V lost 3 bases and J lost 2, with 14 bases in between. CDR3 sequence reads: CASSFSGPRAYEQYF. The CDR3 bases are TGTGCCAGCAGTTTCTCGGGGCCCAGAGCCTACGAGCAGTACTTC.

This clone was counted between two and nine times. The V call is TRBV6-2 or TRBV6-3, the J call TRBJ2-1; no clear D gene. In germline, CDR1 is MNHEY, CDR2 SVGEGT. The length of the CDR3 is 17 residues. The V gene lost 5 bases and the J gene lost 12 bases, with 29 bases spanning the gap. Here the CDR3 DNA reads TGTGCCAGCAGTCCGTCATTGATCTCGACACGTGGCCGCTGGCAGTTCTTC. Amino acids: CASSPSLISTRGRWQFF.

The V call is TRBV5-1, the J call TRBJ2-7; 10 positions agree with TRBD2. The trim removed 5 bases at V and 3 bases at J, leaving 8 bases unmatched. Germline CDR1 SGHRS, CDR2 YFSETQ. CDR3 length: 15 residues. This CDR3 reads CASSPGLAANYEQYF. The CDR3 coding sequence is TGCGCCAGCAGTCCTGGACTAGCGGCCAACTACGAGCAGTACTTC. The full variable domain, completed using reference TRBV5-1 and TRBJ2-7, is KAGVTQTPRYLIKTRGQQVTLSCSPISGHRSVSWYQQTPGQGLQFLFEYFSETQRNKGNFPGRFSGRQFSNSRSEMNVSTLELGDSALYLCASSPGLAANYEQYFGPGTRLTVT.

This chain joins TRBV3-1 (or the pseudogene TRBV3-2) and TRBJ2-5, with D possibly matching TRBD2 (6 bases). The V and J ends lost 2 bases and 1 base respectively, with 8 bases between them. The CDR3 has 14 residues. Germline values: CDR1 LGHDT, CDR2 YNNKEL (reference sequence). CDR3 protein: CASSQWDFQETQYF. CDR3 sequence (DNA): TGTGCCAGCAGCCAATGGGACTTCCAAGAGACCCAGTACTTC.

The rearrangement joins TRBV7-9 to TRBJ2-1; D perhaps matches TRBD1 (5 bases). The length of the CDR3 is 12 residues. Between the trimmed V and J ends, which lost 3 bases and 8 bases, there was a span of 8 bases. The germline CDR1 and CDR2 sequences are SEHNR and FQNEAQ (reference sequence). The CDR3 region has the DNA TGTGCCAGCAGCTTCCAAGGGGATGAGCAGTTCTTC. Protein: CASSFQGDEQFF.

This sequence joins TRBV12-3 or TRBV12-4 and TRBJ1-5, with no clear D. This CDR3 contains 13 residues. V was cut by 3 bases and J by 5 bases, with 8 bases left in between. CDR3 sequence (DNA): TGTGCCAGCAGTTTGTCCGGGGATCAGCCCCAGCATTTT. It translates to CASSLSGDQPQHF.

The chain carries TRBV28 and TRBJ2-7; D unclear. V gave up 8 bases and J gave up 2 bases, with 13 bases separating them. The CDR3 runs 13 residues. CDR1 MDHEN and CDR2 SYDVKM come from the germline V gene. The CDR3 reads CASGGRLTYEQYF. The CDR3 region has the DNA TGTGCCAGCGGTGGCAGGCTAACCTACGAGCAGTACTTC. The full variable domain, its missing parts supplied by reference TRBV28 and TRBJ2-7, is DVKVTQSSRYLVKRTGEKVFLECVQDMDHENMFWYRQDPGLGLRLIYFSYDVKMKEKGDIPEGYSVSREKKERFSLILESASTNQTSMYLCASGGRLTYEQYFGPGTRLTVT.

The chain uses TRBV7-9 and TRBJ2-7; D possibly corresponds to TRBD2 (5 bases). CDR3 length: 11 amino acids. The germline V gene encodes CDR1 SEHNR and CDR2 FQNEAQ (reference sequence). V was shortened by 7 bases and J by 4 bases, with 8 bases between the two germline ends. The CDR3 sequence: CASMEAYEQYF. The DNA of the CDR3 is TGTGCCAGCATGGAGGCGTACGAGCAGTACTTC.

V usage is TRBV5-4 and J usage is TRBJ1-1; D unresolved. This CDR3 region has 15 residues. The V gene lost 4 bases and the J gene lost 5 bases, with 18 bases spanning the gap. Germline CDR1 reads SGHNT; CDR2 reads YYREEE (reference sequence). The CDR3 reads CASSPGRAEGTEAFF. CDR3 coding DNA: TGTGCCAGCAGCCCGGGAAGGGCGGAAGGAACTGAAGCTTTCTTT.

The chain carries TRBV30 and TRBJ1-5; 9 positions match TRBD1. CDR1 and CDR2 (germline): GTSNPN, SVGIG (reference sequence). The CDR3 is 15 amino acids. Trimming removed 4 bases from V and 6 bases from J; junction bases left unmatched: 10. The CDR3 reads CAWNSGQGPGQPQHF. CDR3 sequence (DNA): TGTGCCTGGAATAGCGGACAGGGGCCGGGTCAGCCCCAGCATTTT.

This sequence joins TRBV6-5 and TRBJ1-1, with a possible D match to TRBD1 (5 bases). Germline V gene lookup returns CDR1 MNHEY and CDR2 SVGAGI. V lost 6 bases to trimming and J lost 6 bases, with 17 bases between them. This CDR3 has 14 amino acids. The CDR3 here is CASRDWGENSEAFF. For the CDR3, the DNA is TGTGCCAGCAGGGACTGGGGGGAAAACTCTGAAGCTTTCTTT.

The V and J genes are TRBV28 and TRBJ1-2; D may be TRBD1 (6 bases). Germline V lookup: CDR1 MDHEN, CDR2 SYDVKM. Between the trimmed V and J ends, which lost 10 bases and 6 bases, there was a span of 12 bases. The CDR3 runs 11 residues. The DNA for the CDR3 is TGTGCCACCGGGACAAGTAATGGCTACACCTTC. This gives the protein CATGTSNGYTF.

This clone was seen a handful of times. The chain carries TRBV19 and TRBJ1-5; D is undetermined. V was pared by 3 bases and J by 7 bases, with 16 bases between. The CDR3 covers 15 residues. Germline lookup yields CDR1 LNHDA and CDR2 SQIVND (reference sequence). This CDR3 reads CASSIGLRREQPQHF. The DNA of the CDR3 is TGTGCCAGTAGTATCGGCTTAAGGAGGGAGCAGCCCCAGCATTTT.

This chain uses TRBV7-3 with TRBJ2-1, with 12 positions matching TRBD2. J was trimmed by 6 bases and V by 6 bases; bases with no gene match: 6. The CDR3 sequence is 15 residues long. CDR1 and CDR2 from the germline V gene are SGHTA and FQGTGA. CDR3 residues: CASSQLAGGFNEQFF. In DNA, the CDR3 is TGTGCCAGCAGTCAACTAGCGGGAGGTTTCAATGAGCAGTTCTTC. The variable domain in full, completed from reference TRBV7-3 and TRBJ2-1, reads GAGVSQTPSNKVTEKGKYVELRCDPISGHTALYWYRQSLGQGPEFLIYFQGTGAADDSGLPNDRFFAVRPEGSVSTLKIQRTERGDSAVYLCASSQLAGGFNEQFFGPGTRLTVL.

The chain combines TRBV2 with TRBJ2-1; D unresolved. Germline CDR1 and CDR2: SNHLY and FYNNEI. V lost 6 bases and J 2 bases, leaving 11 bases between the germline ends. The CDR3 contains 14 residues. CDR3 in amino acids: CASRESNTYNEQFF. CDR3 nucleotide sequence: TGTGCCAGCAGAGAAAGTAACACCTACAATGAGCAGTTCTTC.

The CDR3 loop is CASSLKRSGGQFF. In nucleotides, the CDR3 is TGTGCCAGCAGCTTAAAACGGTCCGGTGGGCAGTTCTTC. The chain recombines TRBV7-3 with TRBJ2-1; no definite D call. The CDR3 sequence is 13 residues long. CDR1 is SGHTA, CDR2 FQGTGA, per germline. V shed 1 base and J shed 12 bases, with 13 bases lying between them.

This chain links TRBV5-4 with TRBJ2-3, with TRBD2 identical over 12 bases. CDR3 length: 17 residues. V was clipped by 6 bases and J by 0 bases; unmatched bases: 8. CDR1 is SGHNT and CDR2 is YYREEE in the germline V gene (reference sequence). The CDR3 sequence is CASKLAGGPSSTDTQYF. Written as DNA, the CDR3 is TGTGCCAGCAAACTAGCGGGAGGACCGAGTAGCACAGATACGCAGTATTTT.

The V and J genes are TRBV3-1 (or the pseudogene TRBV3-2) and TRBJ2-7; 13 positions agree with TRBD2. This CDR3 has 18 residues. Germline loops: CDR1 LGHDT, CDR2 YNNKEL (reference sequence). V trimming: 4 bases; J trimming: 1 base; junction bases outside the gene matches: 10. CDR3 residues: CASSPGLAGVPISYEQYF. CDR3 nucleotides: TGTGCCAGCAGCCCTGGACTAGCGGGAGTCCCGATTTCCTACGAGCAGTACTTC.

The chain links TRBV12-3 or TRBV12-4 to TRBJ2-7, with D unclear. This CDR3 has 13 residues. The germline V and J ends were trimmed by 5 bases and 0 bases, with 8 bases remaining between them. CDR3 residues: CASSKALSYEQYF. CDR3 nucleotides: TGTGCCAGCAGTAAAGCGCTCTCCTACGAGCAGTACTTC.